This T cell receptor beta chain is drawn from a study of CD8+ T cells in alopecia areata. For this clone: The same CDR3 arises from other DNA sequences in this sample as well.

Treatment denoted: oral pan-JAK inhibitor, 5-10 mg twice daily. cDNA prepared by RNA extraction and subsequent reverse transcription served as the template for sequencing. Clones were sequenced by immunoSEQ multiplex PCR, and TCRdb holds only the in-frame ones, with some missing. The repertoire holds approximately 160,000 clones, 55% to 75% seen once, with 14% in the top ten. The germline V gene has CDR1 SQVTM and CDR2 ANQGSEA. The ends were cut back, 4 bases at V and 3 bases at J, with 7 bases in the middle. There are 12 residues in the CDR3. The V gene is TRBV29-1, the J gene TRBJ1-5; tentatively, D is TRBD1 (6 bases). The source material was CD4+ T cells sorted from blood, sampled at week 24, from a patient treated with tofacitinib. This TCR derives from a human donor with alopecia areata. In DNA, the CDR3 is TGCAGCGTTGCAGGGGCCAATCAGCCCCAGCATTTT. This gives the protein CSVAGANQPQHF.